This TCR beta chain came from a study of shared clonotypes between healthy human individuals. Whole-study results and caveats: The study generally estimated greater richness for naive than memory subsets. It was the non-shared clonotypes that had lower generation probabilities than clonotypes shared by all four donors.

Using immunoSEQ multiplex PCR, the repertoire was profiled, and TCRdb retains in-frame clones only, with some absent. The top ten hold roughly 24% of the sample, which has 550,000 to 750,000 clones, 92% seen once. This clone was seen a single time. Its matching antigen is unknown. CD45RO-negative, CCR7-positively selected cells formed the naive CD8 fraction, excluding terminally differentiated effector memory CD45RA+ cells. The CDR3 is 15 amino acids. Germline CDR1 is SNHLY and CDR2 is FYNNEI. The ends were cut back, 5 bases at V and 6 bases at J, with 17 bases in the middle. The sequence was obtained from a man aged 25-45 years in good health. This chain uses TRBV2 with TRBJ1-5; D remains ambiguous. Sequencing was carried out using naive CD8+ T cells sorted from blood. CDR3 nucleotides: TGTGCCAGCAGTCCATGGGCCCCACGGGCTCAGCCCCAGCATTTT. Its protein is CASSPWAPRAQPQHF.